The 25 T cell receptor beta chains below all came from one sample that was sequenced in a study of PD-L1 blockade in urothelial cancer. Some clones are missing from TCRdb's copy, which holds only in-frame ones; the method was immunoSEQ multiplex PCR. The sample has 25,000 to 30,000 clones, around 87% seen once. The input for sequencing was PBMCs, taken around atezolizumab (anti-PD-L1) treatment. These receptors originate from a man in his forties or fifties with urothelial cancer.

The chain has TRBV5-6 and TRBJ1-2; tentatively, D is TRBD1 (5 bases). Germline CDR1 SGHDT, CDR2 YYEEEE. V lost 4 bases and J lost 7, with 11 bases in between. The CDR3 loop spans 12 amino acids. Written as DNA, the CDR3 is TGTGCCAGCAGCCCGGGGGGTTTTGGCTACACCTTC. Protein sequence: CASSPGGFGYTF.

The chain carries TRBV27 and TRBJ2-7; 13 bases fit TRBD2. Germline values: CDR1 MNHEY, CDR2 SMNVEV (reference sequence). V lost 6 bases to trimming and J lost 7 bases; unmatched junction nucleotides: 6. The CDR3 spans 14 residues. In DNA form, the CDR3 reads TGTGCCAGCAGGTGGACTAGCGGGAGTGTAGAGCAGTACTTC. It is translated as CASRWTSGSVEQYF.

The CDR3 sequence is CAWSPGTGGSPLHF. DNA for the CDR3: TGTGCCTGGAGTCCTGGTACAGGGGGATCACCCCTCCACTTT. The J gene is TRBJ1-6, the V gene TRBV30; 8 bases fit TRBD1. The V gene end was trimmed by 2 bases and the J gene end by 10 bases; junction bases not matched to a gene: 7. There are 14 residues in the CDR3. CDR1 is GTSNPN, CDR2 SVGIG, per germline (reference sequence).

The gene calls are TRBV7-9 and TRBJ1-5; D may be TRBD1 (5 bases). Germline V gives CDR1 SEHNR, CDR2 FQNEAQ (reference sequence). V was trimmed by 5 bases and J by 7 bases, leaving 12 bases between them. The CDR3 spans 13 residues. CDR3 region: CASSVEEGQPQHF. In nucleotides, the CDR3 is TGTGCCAGCAGCGTCGAGGAGGGGCAGCCCCAGCATTTT.

The J gene is TRBJ1-5, the V gene TRBV27; 7 nucleotides align to TRBD1. CDR3 length equals 14 residues. V gave up 5 bases and J gave up 4 bases; unmatched junction bases: 5. Germline-derived CDR1 and CDR2 are MNHEY and SMNVEV (reference sequence). CDR3 DNA sequence: TGTGCCAGCAGTGTCATACAGGGGAATCAGCCCCAGCATTTT. Encoded protein: CASSVIQGNQPQHF.

The chain carries TRBV11-3 and TRBJ2-7, with TRBD1 identical over 9 bases. CDR3 size: 12 residues. Trimming took 4 bases from V and 13 from J; bases not matched to a gene: 8. Germline CDR1 SGHNT, CDR2 YENEEA. CDR3 in amino acids: CASSSDRGGQYF. CDR3 DNA: TGTGCCAGCAGCTCCGACAGGGGGGGTCAATACTTC.

The chain links TRBV27 to TRBJ1-5; a weak D match, TRBD1 (6 bases). Trimming cost V 4 bases and J 4 bases, with 14 bases left between them. Germline lookup yields CDR1 MNHEY and CDR2 SMNVEV (reference sequence). This CDR3 contains 15 residues. The CDR3 here is CASSSQGRENQPQHF. DNA for the CDR3: TGTGCCAGCAGTTCACAGGGAAGGGAAAATCAGCCCCAGCATTTT.

The J gene is TRBJ2-2, the V gene TRBV7-2, with a weak D call TRBD2 (6 bases). V was cut by 11 bases and J by 0 bases, with 10 bases left in between. The CDR3 is made up of 13 amino acids. Per the germline V gene, CDR1 is SGHTA and CDR2 is FQGNSA. CDR3 nucleotide sequence: TGTGCCGCGGGCGGGACGAACACCGGGGAGCTGTTTTTT. It yields the protein CAAGGTNTGELFF.

This chain uses TRBV19 with TRBJ2-2; 9 bases are shared with TRBD1. V lost 10 bases to trimming and J lost 3 bases; unmatched junction nucleotides: 12. Germline-derived CDR1 and CDR2 are LNHDA and SQIVND (reference sequence). CDR3 size: 16 residues. As DNA, the CDR3 is TGTGCCACATTCAAACAGGGGGCGGATTACACCGGGGAGCTGTTTTTT. Protein: CATFKQGADYTGELFF. Looking up the rest from reference TRBV19 and TRBJ2-2 gives the full variable domain: DGGITQSPKYLFRKEGQNVTLSCEQNLNHDAMYWYRQDPGQGLRLIYYSQIVNDFQKGDIAEGYSVSREKKESFPLTVTSAQKNPTAFYLCATFKQGADYTGELFFGEGSRLTVL.

The chain uses TRBV7-8 and TRBJ2-6; 9 bases fit TRBD1. From germline, CDR1 is SGHVS and CDR2 FQNEAQ. The CDR3 consists of 18 residues. With 2 bases clipped from V and 0 bases from J, the junction kept 5 bases outside the gene matches. CDR3 sequence (DNA): TGTGCCAGCAGCTTAACCCGGGACAGGGTCTCTGGGGCCAACGTCCTGACTTTC. This sequence encodes CASSLTRDRVSGANVLTF.

In its sample, this clone was seen once. The rearrangement links TRBV11-2 to TRBJ2-5; 8 bases agree with TRBD2. V dropped 4 bases and J dropped 2; count of bases not matched to a gene: 9. CDR1 is SGHAT and CDR2 is FQNNGV in the germline V gene. The length of the CDR3 is 16 residues. The CDR3: CASSSGAGGGQETQYF. In DNA, the CDR3 is TGTGCCAGCAGCTCTGGGGCCGGGGGGGGTCAAGAGACCCAGTACTTC.

The chain links TRBV27 to TRBJ2-7; 8 nucleotides agree with TRBD2. The V segment lost 2 bases and the J segment 5 bases; nucleotides outside the gene matches: 8. Germline V gene lookup returns CDR1 MNHEY and CDR2 SMNVEV (reference sequence). The CDR3 has 15 residues. The DNA of the CDR3 is TGTGCCAGCAGTTTAATGGCTAGCGGGCGAGACGAGCAGTACTTC. Residues: CASSLMASGRDEQYF.

The chain joins TRBV11-2 to TRBJ2-1; the D gene is possibly TRBD1 (6 bases). Trimming took off 3 bases at V and 9 bases at J, with 18 bases between the two ends. Germline loops: CDR1 SGHAT, CDR2 FQNNGV. CDR3 size: 15 residues. Here the CDR3 reads CASSLGALPRGEQFF. DNA for the CDR3: TGTGCCAGCAGCTTGGGGGCCCTACCCAGAGGTGAGCAGTTCTTC.

V is TRBV7-2 and J is TRBJ2-5; 10 bases map to TRBD2. J gave up 4 bases and V 1 base, and 3 bases lay outside the gene matches. CDR1 is SGHTA, CDR2 FQGNSA, per germline. The CDR3 is 15 residues long. CDR3 coding DNA: TGTGCCAGCAGCTTAGAAGGACTAGCGGTAGAGACCCAGTACTTC. The encoded protein is CASSLEGLAVETQYF.

This chain connects TRBV7-9 to TRBJ1-4; D is ambiguous. V was shortened by 0 bases and J by 6 bases, with 5 bases between the two germline ends. The CDR3 is 13 amino acids. Germline CDR1 is SEHNR and CDR2 is FQNEAQ (reference sequence). The CDR3 DNA sequence: TGTGCCAGCAGCTTAGCCCCTGATGAAAAACTGTTTTTT. Its translation: CASSLAPDEKLFF.

This sequence joins TRBV19 and TRBJ2-7; 7 bases line up with TRBD1. The V and J ends lost 3 bases and 4 bases, in that order; junction bases with no gene match: 6. CDR1 LNHDA and CDR2 SQIVND come from the germline V gene (reference sequence). The CDR3 sequence is 14 residues long. The CDR3 DNA reads TGTGCCAGTAGTATCGTACAGGGGATGTACGAGCAGTACTTC. Its translation: CASSIVQGMYEQYF.

This sequence joins TRBV6-6 and TRBJ1-6; the D is unclear. Germline lookup yields CDR1 MNHNY and CDR2 SVGAGI (reference sequence). This CDR3 region has 13 residues. V lost 2 bases and J lost 6, with 5 bases in between. The CDR3 reads CASSYPVNSPLHF. In DNA form, the CDR3 reads TGTGCCAGCAGTTACCCCGTTAATTCACCCCTCCACTTT.

This chain uses TRBV11-2 with TRBJ2-1; 7 bases map to TRBD1. V trimming: 6 bases; J trimming: 0 bases; junction bases outside the gene matches: 5. CDR1 SGHAT and CDR2 FQNNGV come from the germline V gene. The CDR3 covers 15 residues. CDR3 amino acids: CASSDRESSYNEQFF. Written as DNA, the CDR3 is TGTGCCAGCAGTGACAGGGAAAGCTCCTACAATGAGCAGTTCTTC.

The rearrangement links TRBV4-1 to TRBJ2-6; D perhaps matches TRBD1 (5 bases). This CDR3 has 17 residues. Between the trimmed V and J ends, which lost 3 bases and 0 bases, there was a span of 12 bases. Germline-derived CDR1 and CDR2 are MGHRA and YSYEKL. CDR3 loop: CASSHSPDSSGANVLTF. In nucleotides, the CDR3 is TGCGCCAGCAGCCACAGCCCTGACAGCTCTGGGGCCAACGTCCTGACTTTC.

This sequence joins TRBV5-1 and TRBJ2-1; the match to TRBD1 covers 11 bases. From germline, CDR1 is SGHRS and CDR2 YFSETQ. Trimming took 8 bases from V and 1 from J; bases not matched to a gene: 2. CDR3 length equals 14 residues. CDR3: CASGTGGSYNEQFF. CDR3 bases: TGCGCCAGTGGGACAGGGGGTTCCTACAATGAGCAGTTCTTC.

The CDR3 DNA reads as TGTGCCAGTAGTACCCGTCCTAGCGGGATTTGGGACGAGCAGTACTTC. This encodes CASSTRPSGIWDEQYF. The genes are TRBV19 and TRBJ2-7; 9 positions agree with TRBD2. Germline-derived CDR1 and CDR2 are LNHDA and SQIVND (reference sequence). The CDR3 contains 16 residues. Trimming at V came to 4 bases and at J to 5 bases, leaving 12 bases not matched to a gene.

The V and J genes are TRBV7-9 and TRBJ1-1; tentatively, D is TRBD1 (6 bases). Germline CDR1 is SEHNR and CDR2 is FQNEAQ (reference sequence). This CDR3 is 13 amino acids long. V was cut by 3 bases and J by 10 bases, with 15 bases left in between. CDR3 DNA sequence: TGTGCCAGCAGCTTGAGGGGGACACCTCGAGCTTTCTTT. Residues: CASSLRGTPRAFF.

The chain has TRBV19 and TRBJ2-7; 11 bases line up with TRBD2. This CDR3 is built from 14 residues. Germline loops: CDR1 LNHDA, CDR2 SQIVND (reference sequence). The V and J ends lost 2 bases and 4 bases, in that order; junction bases with no gene match: 1. The CDR3 coding sequence is TGTGCCAGTAGTATACGACTAGCGGGATACGAGCAGTACTTC. Translation gives CASSIRLAGYEQYF.

Worth noting for this clone: The junction departs from germline at one end; a sequencing error may be responsible. The chain has TRBV30 and TRBJ1-5; D remains ambiguous. The CDR3 totals 11 residues. Germline V gives CDR1 GTSNPN, CDR2 SVGIG (reference sequence). CDR3: CAWKDRESLNF. CDR3 DNA sequence: TGTGCCTGGAAAGACCGGGAGAGTTTGAATTTT.

This chain links TRBV6-5 with TRBJ2-7; D is ambiguous. Germline CDR1 MNHEY, CDR2 SVGAGI. Between the trimmed V and J ends, which lost 0 bases and 3 bases, there was a span of 9 bases. The CDR3 length is 14 residues. The CDR3: CASSYSISLYEQYF. The CDR3 bases are TGTGCCAGCAGTTACTCTATTAGTCTCTACGAGCAGTACTTC.